This T cell receptor beta chain is drawn from a study of T cell changes during pregnancy in multiple sclerosis. Sequencing was performed with immunoSEQ multiplex PCR; in TCRdb, only in-frame clones are kept and a portion is missing. Of 65,000 to 80,000 clones in the sample, just over 90% are singletons; the top ten hold 0.21%. Germline CDR1 SGHAT, CDR2 FQNNGV. The junction had 4 bases not matched to a gene; V was cut back by 2 bases and J by 4 bases. The CDR3 totals 14 residues. The receptor comes from a female donor with multiple sclerosis, enrolled in a pregnancy study. The rearrangement links TRBV11-2 to TRBJ2-7; 8 bases align to TRBD2. Sequencing was performed on CD4+ T cells from peripheral blood mononuclear cells, taken before pregnancy. CDR3 DNA sequence: TGTGCCAGCAGCTTATGGACTAGCTATTACGAGCAGTACTTC. It encodes CASSLWTSYYEQYF.